These T cell receptor beta chains were read from a single sample in a study of T cell changes during pregnancy in multiple sclerosis. Profiled with immunoSEQ multiplex PCR; TCRdb holds only in-frame clones, not every one. The sample lists over 50,000 clones, around nine tenths occurring once. The sequencing here drew on peripheral blood, taken in the first trimester of pregnancy. These receptors were collected from a female donor in good health, enrolled as a control in a pregnancy study. The conserved cysteine and the conserved F or W are not part of the CDR3 here. Each record gives: V gene, CDR3 protein.

TRBV18	ASSPGTGDEKLF
TRBV19	ASTSGLLLYNEQF
TRBV5-1	ASSLDLTGGSGNTIY
TRBV6-1	ASSKGGDPTGELF
TRBV7-9	ASSPSGRRGEQF
TRBV30	AWRGLDWEGTNEKLF
TRBV30	AWSRTGGSQPQH
TRBV10-3	AISDSGGLAYEQY
TRBV4-1	ASSQVASAGNYGYT
TRBV29-1	SVRTGISYEQY
TRBV10-1	ASSGLRDTEAF
TRBV9	ASSPRQGNTGELF
TRBV7-9	ASSQGSGNTIY
TRBV4-2	ASSQVGDSFSY
TRBV6-5	ASSTPRGGYTEAF
TRBV5-1	ASRSGEFADTQY
TRBV9	ASSEQGYTGELF
TRBV30	AWRLAGGNQETQY
TRBV28	ASSATSGGRGYGYT
TRBV18	ASSPFSGQTNEKLF
TRBV6-5	ASRLAGAAYEQY
TRBV4-2	ASSQEFGETQY
TRBV19	ASSIGRAYEQY
TRBV9	ASSPGLAGLEQF
TRBV4-1	ASRPEGGNTGELF
TRBV2	ASSVGTGIYGYT
TRBV5-5	ASSLVTGGRDEQF
TRBV7-9	ASSFSGQGAYT
TRBV9	ASRQGSSYSGANVLT
TRBV6-1	ASSRQLQNTEAF
TRBV7-9	ASSGLDRRPEKLF
TRBV7-8	ASSPQTGVSTEAF
TRBV2	ASSQGAGSGANVLT
TRBV5-1	ASSLTGTGTEQY
TRBV5-4	ASSLRYNEQF
TRBV6-1	ASSETSGGNYEQY
TRBV5-4	ASSLEVAGETQY
TRBV7-9	ASSPRGGRPQETQY
TRBV7-2	ASSRDRDHEQY
TRBV25-1	ASSEWGGRGTEAF
TRBV19	ASTPSADYPLSGANVLT
TRBV9	ASSVAVNTEAF
TRBV28	ANSFRDRVKGPPQH
TRBV19	ASSIGGTGEQY
TRBV19	ASSAGEGWRENTEAF
TRBV4-1	ASSQVIAGAHTQY
TRBV5-1	ASSQTETEAF
TRBV4-1	ASSESGRDAGELF
TRBV7-3	ASSLTGSPANEQF